The rows below give T cell receptor beta chains drawn from one sample of a study of OX40 agonist ivuxolimab in advanced cancers. Generated by immunoSEQ multiplex PCR, the TCRdb table keeps only in-frame clones and is missing some. The sample has tens of thousands of clones; around 82% are singletons. The material sequenced was CD4+ or CD8+ T cells sorted from blood, taken in a trial of the OX40 agonist ivuxolimab. The receptors originated from an adult with an advanced solid tumor such as melanoma, head and neck, liver or kidney cancer. The CDR3 runs from the conserved cysteine through the conserved F or W. D genes are given only for firm matches. Only some rows state a clone size, as once, few, many or a class for expanded clones.

J: TRBJ1-1; size: once; V: TRBV5-1; D: .; DNA: TGCGCCAGCAGAGGGGATTGGAACACTGAAGCTTTCTTT; CDR3: CASRGDWNTEAFF
J: TRBJ1-1; size: .; V: TRBV7-9; D: .; DNA: TGTGCCAGCAGCTTAGGTAAGGGGTCGAGGACTGAAGCTTTCTTT; CDR3: CASSLGKGSRTEAFF
J: TRBJ1-5; size: once; V: TRBV1; D: .; DNA: TGCACCAGCAGCCAAAAAACGACAGGGGGAGGTGAGAATCAGCCCCAGCATTTT; CDR3: CTSSQKTTGGGENQPQHF
J: TRBJ2-7; size: .; V: TRBV28; D: .; DNA: TGTGCCAGCAGTTTAAGGGCCATATTCGCTTACGAGCAGTACTTC; CDR3: CASSLRAIFAYEQYF
J: TRBJ2-7; size: .; V: TRBV4-3; D: .; DNA: TGCGCCAGCAGCCAAGAGGAGGGCAGCTCCTACGAGCAGTACTTC; CDR3: CASSQEEGSSYEQYF
J: TRBJ1-6; size: .; V: TRBV25-1; D: .; DNA: TGTGCCAGCAGTGAATATAGGGGAAATAATTCACCCCTCCACTTT; CDR3: CASSEYRGNNSPLHF
J: TRBJ1-1; size: .; V: TRBV7-8; D: TRBD1; DNA: TGTGCCAGCAGCTCAGAGGACAGGGGGAACACTGAAGCTTTCTTT; CDR3: CASSSEDRGNTEAFF
J: TRBJ2-7; size: .; V: TRBV18; D: TRBD2; DNA: TGTGCCAGCTCACCTCCGGGACTAGCGACGTACGAGCAGTACTTC; CDR3: CASSPPGLATYEQYF
J: TRBJ2-7; size: .; V: TRBV19; D: .; DNA: TGTGCCAGTAGTATAACCATTACAAGCTCCTACGAGCAGTACTTC; CDR3: CASSITITSSYEQYF
J: TRBJ1-2; size: .; V: TRBV9; D: TRBD1; DNA: TGTGCCAGCAGCGGATCAGGGGGCGCATTGAGGGGCTACACCTTC; CDR3: CASSGSGGALRGYTF
J: TRBJ2-7; size: .; V: TRBV7-2; D: TRBD1; DNA: TGTGCCAGCAGCTTTGGACAGGGAAAGGACGAGCAGTACTTC; CDR3: CASSFGQGKDEQYF
J: TRBJ2-7; size: .; V: TRBV6-1; D: TRBD1; DNA: TGTGCCAGCAGCCCTGGACAGGGGAGGGTCGGCGAGCAGTACTTC; CDR3: CASSPGQGRVGEQYF
J: TRBJ2-3; size: .; V: TRBV7-2; D: .; DNA: TGTGCCAGCAAGGGCGAAAGCACAGATACGCAGTATTTT; CDR3: CASKGESTDTQYF
J: TRBJ1-5; size: .; V: TRBV7-2; D: TRBD1; DNA: TGTGCCAGCAGCTTAGCCCCGGGACAGAATAGCAATCAGCCCCAGCATTTT; CDR3: CASSLAPGQNSNQPQHF
J: TRBJ1-3; size: .; V: TRBV7-2; D: .; DNA: TGTGCCAGCAGCTGGCCAGGACAGAGAGGAAACACCATATATTTT; CDR3: CASSWPGQRGNTIYF
J: TRBJ1-1; size: .; V: TRBV7-2; D: .; DNA: TGTGCCAGCAGCTCCACAGAGGGCAGCCAAGCTTTCTTT; CDR3: CASSSTEGSQAFF
J: TRBJ2-7; size: .; V: TRBV5-6; D: .; DNA: TGTGCCAGCAGCAGACAATACTCCTACGAGCAGTACTTC; CDR3: CASSRQYSYEQYF
J: TRBJ2-5; size: .; V: TRBV5-1; D: .; DNA: TGCGCCAGCAGAAAGGACACGGGGTCGATTTGGGAGACCCAGTACTTC; CDR3: CASRKDTGSIWETQYF
J: TRBJ1-1; size: .; V: TRBV15; D: .; DNA: TGTGCCACCAGCAGAGACAGGGCGCCCCTGACTGAAGCTTTCTTT; CDR3: CATSRDRAPLTEAFF
J: TRBJ2-2; size: .; V: TRBV27; D: .; DNA: TGTGCCAGCAGTTTATCGGGGAATACGAACACCGGGGAGCTGTTTTTT; CDR3: CASSLSGNTNTGELFF
J: TRBJ1-1; size: .; V: TRBV28; D: .; DNA: TGTGCCAGCAGCCCCCAAACTATCTTCAACACTGAAGCTTTCTTT; CDR3: CASSPQTIFNTEAFF
J: TRBJ1-3; size: once; V: TRBV5-6; D: .; DNA: TGTGCCAGCAGCTTGGGCCCATCCGGAAACACCATATATTTT; CDR3: CASSLGPSGNTIYF